This TCR beta chain comes out of a study of response to subunit inactivated influenza vaccine listed by TCRdb under 2018. Turning to the overall study: Deep quantitative profiling of the T cell receptor repertoire was used in the study to follow responses to a trivalent subunit inactivated influenza vaccine. Beyond this particular receptor, the publication reports: According to the authors, only a limited number of new T cells may be recruited by each seasonal influenza vaccination.

Library creation used RT-PCR. For sequencing, an Illumina HiSeq 2500 was employed. TCRdb reprocessing: public reads trimmed at Q25 with fastp, clones called with MiXCR, in-frame beta chains kept. For every CDR3 protein sequence, its rows merge into one entry that carries the most common genes and DNA. The sample contains approximately 700,000 distinct CDR3 sequences, approximately 15% of them found a single time. The biggest ten clones account for approximately 7% of the sample. This clonotype was observed a few times. Its antigen remains unidentified. Per-base qualities were not stored, and no clone one base away is much larger. Trimming removed 0 bases from V and 2 bases from J, leaving 7 bases between the germline ends. According to the germline V gene, CDR1 reads SQVTM and CDR2 reads ANQGSEA. The CDR3 contains 13 residues, cysteine and phenylalanine counted. Just CDR3 DNA is preserved here, 39 bases in frame from base 1.

The V and J genes are TRBV29-1 and TRBJ2-5, and TRBD2 may be the D gene, going by 5 matching bases. The sample was PBMCs from blood, taken 14 days before vaccination. This receptor was identified in a man aged 45-65 years who received an inactivated influenza vaccine. Donor details come from another sample of the same person, matched by shared clones. For the CDR3, the sequence is CSVEDGRQETQYF. The DNA sequence is TGCAGCGTTGAAGATGGGAGACAAGAGACCCAGTACTTC.